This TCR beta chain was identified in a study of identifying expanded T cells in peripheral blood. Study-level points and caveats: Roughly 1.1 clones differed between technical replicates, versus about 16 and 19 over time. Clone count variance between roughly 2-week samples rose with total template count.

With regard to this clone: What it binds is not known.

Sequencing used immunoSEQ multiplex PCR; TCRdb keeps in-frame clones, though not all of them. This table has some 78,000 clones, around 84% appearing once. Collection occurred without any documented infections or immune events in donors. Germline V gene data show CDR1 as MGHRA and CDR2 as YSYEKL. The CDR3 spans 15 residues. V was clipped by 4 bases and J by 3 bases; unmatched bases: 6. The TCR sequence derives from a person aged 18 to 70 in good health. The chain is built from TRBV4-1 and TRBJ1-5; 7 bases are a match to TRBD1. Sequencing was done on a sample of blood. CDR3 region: CASSLPTGNNQPQHF. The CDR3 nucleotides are TGCGCCAGCAGCCTACCGACAGGGAACAATCAGCCCCAGCATTTT.